These 31 T cell receptor beta chains were sequenced from one sample in a study of post-analysis software for immune sequencing data. Study-wide results and caveats: TRBV5-6, TRBV5-1 and TRBV20-1 belonged to a set of five TRBV segments that were more frequent in patients than controls.

Unique molecular identifiers had been added to the TCR beta cDNA libraries. TCRdb recomputed calls from the PCR reads with MiXCR, one row per CDR3 protein. The sample includes 350,000 to 500,000 distinct CDR3 sequences, approximately 38% of them seen just once. These receptors have no identified antigens. Material: blood. The source is a girl aged 2 to 10 with multiple sclerosis.

Only one count was recorded for this clonotype. The chain recombines TRBV30 with TRBJ1-2, with TRBD1 matching over 7 bases. CDR1 and CDR2 (germline): GTSNPN, SVGIG (reference sequence). This CDR3 comprises 14 residues. V lost 8 bases, J lost 3 bases, and 12 bases stayed unmatched. In DNA, the CDR3 is TGTGCCCTGCGGACAGGAGAAAATTACTATGGCTACACCTTC. This encodes CALRTGENYYGYTF.

The sample holds a few counts of this clonotype. The J gene is TRBJ2-7, the V gene TRBV3-1; D gene uncertain. The V gene's germline CDR1 is LGHDT and CDR2 YNNKEL (reference sequence). V lost 3 bases and J 4 bases, leaving 10 bases between the germline ends. The CDR3 has 13 residues. The CDR3 DNA follows: TGTGCCAGCAGCCACGTCCACCAATACGAGCAGTACTTC. Protein product: CASSHVHQYEQYF.

This sequence joins TRBV7-9 and TRBJ2-5; 7 nucleotides match TRBD2. V shed 2 bases, J shed 4 bases, and the junction held 7 bases outside the gene matches. The CDR3 length is 15 residues. The V gene's germline CDR1 is SEHNR and CDR2 FQNEAQ (reference sequence). CDR3 region: CASSLLAGVGETQYF. The DNA for the CDR3 is TGTGCCAGCAGCTTACTCGCGGGAGTGGGAGAGACCCAGTACTTC.

This clonotype was seen at least ten times. The chain joins TRBV3-1 to TRBJ2-7; D remains ambiguous. Germline V gene sequence: CDR1 LGHDT, CDR2 YNNKEL (reference sequence). The CDR3 contains 10 residues. V was shortened by 8 bases and J by 2 bases, with 4 bases between the two germline ends. The CDR3 loop reads CASGTYEQYF. CDR3 DNA: TGTGCCAGCGGGACCTACGAGCAGTACTTC.

The rearrangement links TRBV9 to TRBJ2-3; 7 bases match TRBD2. Looked up from germline, CDR1 is SGDLS and CDR2 is YYNGEE. The CDR3 has 15 amino acids. Trimming at V came to 4 bases and at J to 2 bases, leaving 7 bases not matched to a gene. The CDR3 DNA is TGTGCCAGCAGCCCCAGACTAGCAAACACAGATACGCAGTATTTT. Amino acid sequence: CASSPRLANTDTQYF.

The chain uses TRBV7-9 and TRBJ1-5, with TRBD1 identical over 8 bases. This CDR3 contains 16 residues. Germline V gene sequence: CDR1 SEHNR, CDR2 FQNEAQ (reference sequence). The V and J ends lost 2 bases and 3 bases, in that order; junction bases with no gene match: 6. CDR3 nucleotides: TGTGCCAGCAGCTTATCTCGGACAGGGAACAATCAGCCCCAGCATTTT. Residues: CASSLSRTGNNQPQHF.

This chain links TRBV18 with TRBJ2-3; D not certain. CDR3 length equals 14 residues. From germline, CDR1 is KGHSH and CDR2 LQKENI. V was trimmed by 3 bases and J by 4 bases, leaving 11 bases between them. The CDR3 reads CASSPNPSADTQYF. Written as DNA, the CDR3 is TGTGCCAGCTCACCGAACCCTAGTGCAGATACGCAGTATTTT.

In its sample, this clonotype was seen a few times. The chain has TRBV6-4 and TRBJ2-5, with 8 bases that match TRBD2. Near its end, the DNA agrees better with TRBJ2-7, so the J call may be wrong. The V gene's germline CDR1 is MRHNA and CDR2 SNTAGT. The length of the CDR3 is 15 residues. CDR3 bases: TGTGCCAGCAGTGACTGGAGACGGGAGGGCCTCGAGCAGTACTTC. Translating it yields CASSDWRREGLEQYF.

This clonotype has just a few counts. The V and J genes are TRBV6-6 and TRBJ2-1, with D perhaps TRBD2 (5 bases). In germline, CDR1 is MNHNY, CDR2 SVGAGI (reference sequence). The germline V and J ends were trimmed by 6 bases and 1 base, with 13 bases remaining between them. This CDR3 is 15 amino acids long. CDR3 sequence: CASSPLGGSYNEQFF. The CDR3 DNA is TGTGCCAGCAGCCCTCTCGGAGGATCCTACAATGAGCAGTTCTTC.

V usage is TRBV4-1 and J usage is TRBJ1-4; tentative D call: TRBD1 (6 bases). The length of the CDR3 is 15 residues. V was clipped by 4 bases and J by 6 bases, with 15 bases between them. CDR1 and CDR2 from the germline V gene are MGHRA and YSYEKL. The CDR3 sequence: CASSRSRTAYEKLFF. CDR3 sequence (DNA): TGCGCCAGCAGCCGGTCGAGGACAGCCTATGAAAAACTGTTTTTT.

The chain links TRBV20-1 to TRBJ2-7, with 7 bases fitting TRBD2. This CDR3 has 13 amino acids. Per germline, CDR1 DFQATT and CDR2 SNEGSKA (reference sequence). Trimming at V came to 5 bases and at J to 2 bases, leaving 6 bases not matched to a gene. The CDR3, as DNA: TGCAGTGCTCTGGCGGGGGACCCCTACGAGCAGTACTTC. It specifies CSALAGDPYEQYF.

This clonotype was counted a single time. The CDR3 is CASSTRQGRATNEKLFF. CDR3 sequence (DNA): TGTGCCAGCAGCACCAGACAGGGCCGGGCAACTAATGAAAAACTGTTTTTT. This chain connects TRBV9 to TRBJ1-4; 7 bases match TRBD1. The CDR3 is made up of 17 amino acids. The junction had 9 bases not matched to a gene; V was cut back by 4 bases and J by 0 bases. CDR1 SGDLS and CDR2 YYNGEE come from the germline V gene.

V gene TRBV15 combines with J gene TRBJ2-5; no firm D call. This CDR3 has 15 amino acids. Trimming pared 0 bases from V and 4 bases from J, leaving 12 bases between. CDR1 and CDR2 (germline): LNHNV, YYDKDF (reference sequence). CDR3 sequence (DNA): TGTGCCACCAGCAGAGATGGGTGGGAACGAGAGACCCAGTACTTC. Translation: CATSRDGWERETQYF.

The J gene is TRBJ2-7, the V gene TRBV4-1; D is unresolved. Germline values: CDR1 MGHRA, CDR2 YSYEKL. The CDR3 is 13 amino acids. The V gene lost 0 bases and the J gene lost 6 bases, with 9 bases spanning the gap. The CDR3 DNA sequence: TGCGCCAGCAGCCAAGACTGGGGTAGCGAGCAGTACTTC. This gives the protein CASSQDWGSEQYF.

This sequence joins TRBV7-9 and TRBJ2-7, with D unresolved. Trimming took off 5 bases at V and 2 bases at J, with 13 bases between the two ends. Germline-derived CDR1 and CDR2 are SEHNR and FQNEAQ (reference sequence). The CDR3 is made up of 14 amino acids. CDR3 in DNA: TGTGCCAGCAGCCCAGGAAGTCCCACCTACGAGCAGTACTTC. It codes for CASSPGSPTYEQYF.

This chain links TRBV29-1 with TRBJ2-3; D might be TRBD2 (6 bases). Deletions cut 6 bases from V and 4 bases from J, with 26 bases between. The CDR3 spans 17 residues. CDR1 is SQVTM, CDR2 ANQGSEA, per germline. CDR3 sequence (DNA): TGCAGCGTAGAAAGGGAGGTGGGAAAAGGCCACGCAGATACGCAGTATTTT. The encoded protein is CSVEREVGKGHADTQYF.

The chain employs TRBV6-5 and TRBJ1-1; 9 nucleotides match TRBD1. The germline gives CDR1 MNHEY, CDR2 SVGAGI. The CDR3 covers 15 residues. V was pared by 6 bases and J by 3 bases, with 8 bases of the junction left unmatched. CDR3: CASSPPHRGHTEAFF. CDR3 DNA sequence: TGTGCCAGCAGCCCTCCTCACAGGGGGCACACTGAAGCTTTCTTT.

This clonotype was seen a handful of times. V usage is TRBV7-3 and J usage is TRBJ2-5; 14 positions agree with TRBD2. Trimming at V came to 5 bases and at J to 4 bases, leaving 6 bases not matched to a gene. Germline lookup yields CDR1 SGHTA and CDR2 FQGTGA. CDR3 length equals 16 residues. CDR3 protein: CASSPQGLAGAETQYF. Written as DNA, the CDR3 is TGTGCCAGCAGCCCACAGGGACTAGCGGGAGCAGAGACCCAGTACTTC.

This clonotype was detected only a few times. The J gene is TRBJ2-1, the V gene TRBV29-1, with 13 nucleotides matching TRBD2. The CDR3 runs 13 residues. J lost 7 bases, V lost 7 bases, and 4 bases had no gene match. The germline V gene encodes CDR1 SQVTM and CDR2 ANQGSEA. This CDR3 is CSAGGLAGNEQFF. The CDR3 DNA is TGCAGCGCGGGGGGACTAGCGGGAAATGAGCAGTTCTTC.

The chain couples TRBV4-3 to TRBJ2-1, with 11 positions matching TRBD2. Germline CDR1 is LGHNA and CDR2 is YSLEER. V gave up 2 bases and J gave up 0 bases; unmatched junction bases: 6. CDR3 length: 18 residues. CDR3 region: CASSQLLAGEGSYNEQFF. CDR3 DNA: TGCGCCAGCAGCCAACTACTAGCGGGAGAGGGCTCCTACAATGAGCAGTTCTTC.

CDR3 nucleotide sequence: TGTGCCAGCAGCCACGACAGGTGGGCTGAAGCTTTCTTT. It specifies CASSHDRWAEAFF. The chain uses TRBV7-3 and TRBJ1-1, with D possibly TRBD1 on 6 matching bases. The CDR3 has 13 amino acids. Trimming pared 5 bases from V and 6 bases from J, leaving 13 bases between. Looked up from germline, CDR1 is SGHTA and CDR2 is FQGTGA. Combining the CDR3 with reference TRBV7-3 and TRBJ1-1 gives the whole variable domain GAGVSQTPSNKVTEKGKYVELRCDPISGHTALYWYRQSLGQGPEFLIYFQGTGAADDSGLPNDRFFAVRPEGSVSTLKIQRTERGDSAVYLCASSHDRWAEAFFGQGTRLTVV.

The chain combines TRBV25-1 with TRBJ2-5, with 8 bases lining up with TRBD2. The CDR3 contains 15 residues. Germline lookup yields CDR1 MGHDK and CDR2 SYGVNS. V lost 10 bases and J lost 5; bases outside the gene matches: 15. The DNA of the CDR3 is TGTGCCACCTCAGCGGGGGCCCTTGGGTTTGAGACCCAGTACTTC. As protein: CATSAGALGFETQYF.

The genes are TRBV5-1 and TRBJ2-5; TRBD1 matches 7 bases. The assigned J gene may be wrong: the sequence end matches TRBJ2-1 better. The CDR3 sequence is 15 residues long. Germline CDR1 SGHRS, CDR2 YFSETQ. CDR3 nucleotides: TGCGCCAGCAGCTGGGGTGACAGGGACCAAGAGACCCAGTTCTTC. This sequence encodes CASSWGDRDQETQFF.

CDR3 in DNA: TGTGCCAGCAGCTTATCCGGGGACTGGGTCGAGCAGTACTTC. This codes for CASSLSGDWVEQYF. V usage is TRBV11-2 and J usage is TRBJ2-5, with D maybe TRBD2 (6 bases). The end of the DNA is better explained by TRBJ2-7, so the J call may be wrong. CDR3 length: 14 amino acids. Germline lookup yields CDR1 SGHAT and CDR2 FQNNGV.

The chain uses TRBV11-2 and TRBJ2-2; TRBD2 might be the D (6 bases). The CDR3 is 16 residues long. Per the germline V gene, CDR1 is SGHAT and CDR2 is FQNNGV. With 2 bases removed from V and 4 bases from J, the gap between germline ends came to 14 bases. The DNA of the CDR3 is TGTGCCAGCAGCTTAAAGCTTCAGGGAGGCACCGGGGAGCTGTTTTTT. This codes for CASSLKLQGGTGELFF.

The chain combines TRBV27 with TRBJ2-3, with 10 bases aligning to TRBD2. The trim removed 3 bases at V and 2 bases at J, leaving 11 bases unmatched. Germline assignment: CDR1 MNHEY and CDR2 SMNVEV (reference sequence). This CDR3 contains 18 residues. The CDR3 nucleotides are TGTGCCAGCAGTTTCCTCCTAGCGGGAGACTCCTTCACAGATACGCAGTATTTT. It yields the protein CASSFLLAGDSFTDTQYF.

The chain combines TRBV18 with TRBJ2-1; TRBD2 agrees at 11 bases. The CDR3 has 18 residues. Germline CDR1 KGHSH, CDR2 LQKENI. The trim removed 2 bases at V and 5 bases at J, leaving 11 bases unmatched. CDR3 sequence (DNA): TGTGCCAGCTCACCAGGCCGAAATAGCGGGGGGGCAGACAATGAGCAGTTCTTC. Its protein product is CASSPGRNSGGADNEQFF. Full variable domain (rest looked up from reference TRBV18 and TRBJ2-1): NAGVMQNPRHLVRRRGQEARLRCSPMKGHSHVYWYRQLPEEGLKFMVYLQKENIIDESGMPKERFSAEFPKEGPSILRIQQVVRGDSAAYFCASSPGRNSGGADNEQFFGPGTRLTVL.

The rearrangement links TRBV24-1 to TRBJ1-4, with TRBD1 identical over 7 bases. This CDR3 spans 17 amino acids. Germline V gene sequence: CDR1 KGHDR, CDR2 SFDVKD. Trimming cost V 4 bases and J 11 bases; bases outside gene matches: 18. The CDR3 region has the DNA TGTGCCACCAGTGACAGACCAAGGACAGGCGCCGCGGGGAAACTGTTTTTT. Amino acid sequence: CATSDRPRTGAAGKLFF.

The chain links TRBV20-1 to TRBJ1-2, with D perhaps matching TRBD1 (6 bases). CDR3 length equals 16 residues. The germline V gene encodes CDR1 DFQATT and CDR2 SNEGSKA (reference sequence). Trimming removed 0 bases at V and 8 bases at J, with 22 bases between. CDR3 sequence reads: CSARDFARQGTVGYTF. In DNA, the CDR3 is TGCAGTGCTAGAGACTTTGCTAGGCAGGGGACGGTCGGCTACACCTTC.

The chain has TRBV7-2 and TRBJ2-7; no reliable D call. V was shortened by 5 bases and J by 3 bases, with 14 bases between the two germline ends. The germline CDR1 and CDR2 sequences are SGHTA and FQGNSA. CDR3 length: 14 amino acids. For the CDR3, the DNA is TGTGCCAGCAGCCGAGGATCTATAAACTACGAGCAGTACTTC. This sequence encodes CASSRGSINYEQYF. Variable domain in full (rest from reference TRBV7-2 and TRBJ2-7): GAGVSQSPSNKVTEKGKDVELRCDPISGHTALYWYRQSLGQGLEFLIYFQGNSAPDKSGLPSDRFSAERTGGSVSTLTIQRTQQEDSAVYLCASSRGSINYEQYFGPGTRLTVT.

This clonotype turned up a few times. The chain couples TRBV5-5 to TRBJ2-1, with 7 bases aligning to TRBD1. The length of the CDR3 is 14 residues. The V and J ends lost 6 bases and 1 base, in that order; junction bases with no gene match: 4. CDR1 and CDR2 from the germline V gene are SGHKS and YYEKEE (reference sequence). The CDR3 is CASKGQLSYNEQFF. The CDR3 DNA sequence: TGTGCCAGCAAGGGACAGTTATCCTACAATGAGCAGTTCTTC.